One sample yielded the 25 T cell receptor beta chains listed below, sequenced in a study of blood T cell repertoires in COVID-19. Profiling relied on immunoSEQ multiplex PCR, and the TCRdb table lists in-frame clones only, not all of them. The table has approximately 440,000 clones, roughly 91% seen once. The sequencing input was PBMCs or T cells enriched from blood (not recorded which). Receptors were obtained from a man between 18 and 29 years old who had recovered from COVID-19.

J is TRBJ1-2 and V is TRBV7-9; perhaps TRBD1 as D (5 bases). The CDR3 is 16 amino acids. The V end lost 5 bases, the J end lost 4 bases, and 20 bases lay between the germline ends. Germline lookup yields CDR1 SEHNR and CDR2 FQNEAQ (reference sequence). This CDR3 reads CASSPQRDLRPYGYTF. CDR3 sequence (DNA): TGTGCCAGCAGCCCCCAAAGGGACTTACGCCCCTATGGCTACACCTTC.

The J gene is TRBJ1-1, the V gene TRBV10-3; TRBD1 aligns across 7 bases. The CDR3 spans 13 residues. Trimming cost V 8 bases and J 3 bases; bases outside gene matches: 6. Germline V gene lookup returns CDR1 ENHRY and CDR2 SYGVKD. In nucleotides, the CDR3 is TGTGCCATCTCCCAGGGGGAAGACACTGAAGCTTTCTTT. It yields the protein CAISQGEDTEAFF.

This chain connects TRBV7-3 to TRBJ1-1; TRBD1 is a possible D gene (6 bases). The germline V and J ends were trimmed by 3 bases and 11 bases, with 19 bases remaining between them. The CDR3 has 14 amino acids. Germline loops: CDR1 SGHTA, CDR2 FQGTGA. CDR3 coding DNA: TGTGCCAGCAGCTTGGCACAGGGAGGGTGGATGGCTTTCTTT. Residues: CASSLAQGGWMAFF.

In nucleotides, the CDR3 is TGCGCCAGCAGCTTGCAGCGGTTCACAGATACGCAGTATTTT. It translates to CASSLQRFTDTQYF. V usage is TRBV5-1 and J usage is TRBJ2-3; D may be TRBD2 (5 bases). The germline gives CDR1 SGHRS, CDR2 YFSETQ. Trimming shortened V by 1 base and J by 2 bases, and 8 bases separated the two germline ends. This CDR3 is 14 amino acids long.

The chain combines TRBV5-5 with TRBJ1-2; 8 positions match TRBD1. The CDR3 contains 17 residues. CDR1 is SGHKS and CDR2 is YYEKEE in the germline V gene (reference sequence). Trimming at V came to 4 bases and at J to 7 bases, leaving 18 bases not matched to a gene. The CDR3 nucleotides are TGTGCCAGCAGCCAGGCTACGGGACAGGTTATTTCGGGTGGCTACACCTTC. It yields the protein CASSQATGQVISGGYTF.

This rearrangement joins TRBV19 to TRBJ1-2; possibly TRBD1 for D (6 bases). There are 15 residues in the CDR3. In germline, CDR1 is LNHDA, CDR2 SQIVND (reference sequence). Trimming shortened V by 7 bases and J by 4 bases, and 19 bases separated the two germline ends. The CDR3 region is CASIRGSTNSYGYTF. The DNA for the CDR3 is TGTGCCAGTATCAGGGGATCGACAAATTCCTATGGCTACACCTTC.

This chain connects TRBV24-1 to TRBJ2-7; D might be TRBD1 (5 bases). This CDR3 region has 12 residues. The V gene's germline CDR1 is KGHDR and CDR2 SFDVKD. V was cut by 5 bases and J by 5 bases, with 9 bases left in between. The CDR3, as DNA: TGTGCCACCAGTGCACAGGACAACGAGCAGTACTTC. It encodes CATSAQDNEQYF.

V usage is TRBV5-3 and J usage is TRBJ1-1, with 7 bases aligning to TRBD1. TRBV5-3 is placed among ORFs of uncertain function. The CDR3 extends over 14 amino acids. V trimming: 4 bases; J trimming: 5 bases; junction bases outside the gene matches: 8. The CDR3 sequence: CARSQGGPGTEAFF. The CDR3 nucleotides are TGTGCCAGAAGCCAGGGGGGCCCAGGGACTGAAGCTTTCTTT.

This clone was detected once. This chain links TRBV13 with TRBJ1-1, with D tentatively TRBD1 (5 bases). CDR1 and CDR2 (germline): PRHDT, FYEKMQ (reference sequence). V dropped 0 bases and J dropped 9 bases, with 8 bases sitting between them. CDR3 length: 12 residues. CDR3 protein: CASSLGRAQAFF. CDR3 nucleotide sequence: TGTGCCAGCAGCTTAGGCAGGGCCCAAGCTTTCTTT. Supplemented by reference TRBV13 and TRBJ1-1, the full variable domain reads AAGVIQSPRHLIKEKRETATLKCYPIPRHDTVYWYQQGPGQDPQFLISFYEKMQSDKGSIPDRFSAQQFSDYHSELNMSSLELGDSALYFCASSLGRAQAFFGQGTRLTVV.

J is TRBJ1-1 and V is TRBV7-9; 7 nucleotides line up with TRBD1. CDR1 SEHNR and CDR2 FQNEAQ come from the germline V gene (reference sequence). The V gene end was trimmed by 5 bases and the J gene end by 1 base; junction bases not matched to a gene: 13. The CDR3 spans 17 residues. In DNA form, the CDR3 reads TGTGCCAGCAGCCCCCAAGCCCGGACAGGTCGGAACACTGAAGCTTTCTTT. This encodes CASSPQARTGRNTEAFF.

The chain links TRBV7-8 to TRBJ1-1; TRBD1 agrees at 7 bases. This CDR3 region has 19 residues. CDR1 is SGHVS, CDR2 FQNEAQ, per germline. Trimming removed 5 bases from V and 6 bases from J; junction bases left unmatched: 24. CDR3 sequence: CASSLYTRGAQGPRAEAFF. The CDR3 DNA follows: TGTGCCAGCAGCCTCTACACCAGGGGCGCACAGGGGCCGAGGGCTGAAGCTTTCTTT.

This chain links TRBV28 with TRBJ2-3, with D unclear. This CDR3 spans 12 amino acids. Germline CDR1 reads MDHEN; CDR2 reads SYDVKM. Trimming removed 7 bases from V and 2 bases from J, with 7 bases in between. CDR3 region: CASTPDTDTQYF. Here the CDR3 DNA reads TGTGCCAGCACCCCAGACACAGATACGCAGTATTTT. The full variable domain, rest sourced from reference TRBV28 and TRBJ2-3, is DVKVTQSSRYLVKRTGEKVFLECVQDMDHENMFWYRQDPGLGLRLIYFSYDVKMKEKGDIPEGYSVSREKKERFSLILESASTNQTSMYLCASTPDTDTQYFGPGTRLTVL.

J is TRBJ1-3 and V is TRBV11-2; the D is unclear. The CDR3 is made up of 16 amino acids. V lost 2 bases and J lost 4, with 15 bases in between. CDR1 is SGHAT and CDR2 is FQNNGV in the germline V gene. This CDR3 reads CASSLTYRGRGNTIYF. The CDR3, as DNA: TGTGCCAGCAGCTTAACTTATAGAGGGCGCGGAAACACCATATATTTT.

The chain has TRBV6-6 and TRBJ1-1; D is undetermined. CDR1 and CDR2 (germline): MNHNY, SVGAGI (reference sequence). Trimming took off 6 bases at V and 2 bases at J, with 22 bases between the two ends. The CDR3 spans 17 residues. For the CDR3, the DNA is TGTGCCAGCAGCCGAGACCCCCGGGTTTTCTCAAACACTGAAGCTTTCTTT. Its protein is CASSRDPRVFSNTEAFF.

V is TRBV28 and J is TRBJ1-3; no firm D call. Trimming stripped 8 bases from V and 0 bases from J, with 8 bases between. The CDR3 totals 13 residues. CDR1 MDHEN and CDR2 SYDVKM come from the germline V gene. This chain's CDR3 is CASAWSSGNTIYF. In DNA form, the CDR3 reads TGTGCCAGCGCTTGGAGCTCTGGAAACACCATATATTTT.

The J gene is TRBJ1-1, the V gene TRBV18, with no clear D. The CDR3 is 16 residues long. From germline, CDR1 is KGHSH and CDR2 LQKENI. With 2 bases removed from V and 7 bases from J, the gap between germline ends came to 20 bases. The DNA of the CDR3 is TGTGCCAGCTCACCAGCCCCCGTGGCCATCACCTTTGAAGCTTTCTTT. Translation gives CASSPAPVAITFEAFF. The variable domain in full, with the rest retrieved from reference TRBV18 and TRBJ1-1, is NAGVMQNPRHLVRRRGQEARLRCSPMKGHSHVYWYRQLPEEGLKFMVYLQKENIIDESGMPKERFSAEFPKEGPSILRIQQVVRGDSAAYFCASSPAPVAITFEAFFGQGTRLTVV.

In the case of this clone: The junction does not match germline at one end; this may be a read error. The genes are TRBV27 and TRBJ2-7; 8 bases are shared with TRBD2. The germline gives CDR1 MNHEY, CDR2 SMNVEV (reference sequence). The CDR3 spans 14 residues. The DNA for the CDR3 is TGTGCCAGCAGACTACTAGCGGTACCCTACCAGCAGTACTTC. This gives the protein CASRLLAVPYQQYF.

V and J are TRBV2 and TRBJ2-5, with TRBD2 identical over 8 bases. The V gene end was trimmed by 6 bases and the J gene end by 0 bases; junction bases not matched to a gene: 3. This CDR3 region has 14 residues. Looked up from germline, CDR1 is SNHLY and CDR2 is FYNNEI. DNA of the CDR3: TGTGCCAGCAGCGTAGCGGGGAACCAAGAGACCCAGTACTTC. Its translation: CASSVAGNQETQYF.

The chain combines TRBV5-6 with TRBJ1-3; D is uncertain. The CDR3 is 15 amino acids. Trimming removed 1 base from V and 3 bases from J, with 11 bases in between. Germline lookup yields CDR1 SGHDT and CDR2 YYEEEE. CDR3 in amino acids: CASSLPLVGGNTIYF. CDR3 coding DNA: TGTGCCAGCAGCTTGCCCCTAGTCGGTGGAAACACCATATATTTT.

The chain joins TRBV28 to TRBJ1-6, with 12 bases matching TRBD1. CDR1 is MDHEN, CDR2 SYDVKM, per germline. With V trimmed by 6 bases and J by 12 bases, 9 bases remained unmatched. The CDR3 has 15 amino acids. CDR3: CASSSPGDRGQPLHF. The CDR3 DNA follows: TGTGCCAGCAGCTCCCCCGGGGACAGGGGGCAACCCCTCCACTTT.

The chain employs TRBV5-1 and TRBJ1-5; D call uncertain. The germline V gene encodes CDR1 SGHRS and CDR2 YFSETQ. The CDR3 contains 14 residues. V was trimmed by 7 bases and J by 5 bases, leaving 16 bases between them. The CDR3 reads CASSEGRPDQPQHF. CDR3 DNA sequence: TGCGCCAGCTCGGAGGGCAGACCAGATCAGCCCCAGCATTTT. Complete variable domain (other parts from reference TRBV5-1 and TRBJ1-5): KAGVTQTPRYLIKTRGQQVTLSCSPISGHRSVSWYQQTPGQGLQFLFEYFSETQRNKGNFPGRFSGRQFSNSRSEMNVSTLELGDSALYLCASSEGRPDQPQHFGDGTRLSIL.

The V call is TRBV7-9, the J call TRBJ2-1, with TRBD2 matching over 10 bases. The germline gives CDR1 SEHNR, CDR2 FQNEAQ (reference sequence). The CDR3 is 16 residues long. Losses at the gene ends were 0 bases for V and 6 bases for J; bases not matched to a gene: 5. CDR3 coding DNA: TGTGCCAGCAGCTTAGCCTTAGCGGGGGGAGGCAATGAGCAGTTCTTC. Its translation is CASSLALAGGGNEQFF.

The V call is TRBV5-4, the J call TRBJ2-5, with 10 bases matching TRBD2. CDR1 and CDR2 (germline): SGHNT, YYREEE (reference sequence). The V segment lost 1 base and the J segment 4 bases; nucleotides outside the gene matches: 4. The CDR3 loop spans 15 amino acids. In nucleotides, the CDR3 is TGTGCCAGCAGCTTGCAGAGCGGGAGGGGAGAGACCCAGTACTTC. It is translated as CASSLQSGRGETQYF.

Turning to this clone: This CDR3 is also generated by other DNA sequences in the sample. The rearrangement uses TRBV3-1 (or the pseudogene TRBV3-2) and TRBJ1-3; D is ambiguous. Trimming cost V 3 bases and J 4 bases, with 4 bases left between them. The CDR3 totals 12 residues. In germline, CDR1 is LGHDT, CDR2 YNNKEL (reference sequence). CDR3 DNA: TGTGCCAGCAGCCAGTCGGGAAACACCATATATTTT. It yields the protein CASSQSGNTIYF.

The chain is built from TRBV5-5 and TRBJ2-7; 8 bases map to TRBD1. Germline values: CDR1 SGHKS, CDR2 YYEKEE (reference sequence). The CDR3 loop spans 15 amino acids. V was clipped by 1 base and J by 3 bases; unmatched bases: 6. CDR3 DNA sequence: TGTGCCAGCAGCTTGTTAACAGGGGGATTCTACGAGCAGTACTTC. This gives the protein CASSLLTGGFYEQYF. Drawing the rest from reference TRBV5-5 and TRBJ2-7, the complete variable domain is DAGVTQSPTHLIKTRGQQVTLRCSPISGHKSVSWYQQVLGQGPQFIFQYYEKEERGRGNFPDRFSARQFPNYSSELNVNALLLGDSALYLCASSLLTGGFYEQYFGPGTRLTVT.